This T cell receptor (beta chain) was sequenced in a study of post-analysis software for immune sequencing data. Study in general: The cohort encompassed relapsing-remitting, secondary progressive and progressive-relapsing multiple sclerosis disease courses. Findings of the study overall: About 5 TRBV segments occurring more often in patients than controls included TRBV5-6, TRBV5-1 and TRBV20-1.

This clonotype has more than one count but fewer than ten. The antigen remains undetermined. The library was made from cDNA and included unique molecular identifiers. A single record per CDR3 protein comes from TCRdb applying MiXCR to the PCR reads. The repertoire holds over 700,000 distinct CDR3 sequences, with about 32% as singletons. CDR1 and CDR2 from the germline V gene are SEHNR and FQNEAQ (reference sequence). The CDR3 spans 13 residues. V was trimmed by 8 bases and J by 11 bases, leaving 21 bases between them. The origin of this receptor is a girl aged 10 to 17 with multiple sclerosis. Sequencing used blood. The rearrangement uses TRBV7-9 and TRBJ2-5; D is ambiguous. The CDR3 loop reads CASGPTGYNEQYF. The CDR3 DNA reads TGTGCCAGCGGCCCTACTGGATACAATGAGCAGTACTTC.